What follows are 10 T cell receptor beta chains derived from one specimen sequenced in a study of blood T cell repertoires in COVID-19. Clones were read by immunoSEQ multiplex PCR, and TCRdb kept only the in-frame ones, dropping some. Of around 380,000 clones listed, about four fifths are singletons. The specimen sequenced was peripheral blood. These receptors originate from a human donor with acute or convalescent COVID-19. The donor label of this sample is uncertain.

This chain joins TRBV5-1 and TRBJ2-7; TRBD2 matches 13 bases. The CDR3 runs to 18 residues. The V segment lost 0 bases and the J segment 5 bases; nucleotides outside the gene matches: 11. Germline values: CDR1 SGHRS, CDR2 YFSETQ. The CDR3 DNA sequence: TGCGCCAGCAGCTTGGGGACTAGCGGGAGCTTGTCTAGCCACGAGCAGTACTTC. Its translation is CASSLGTSGSLSSHEQYF.

CDR3 loop: CASSRGTGRTDTQYF. DNA of the CDR3: TGTGCCAGCAGCCGAGGGACAGGACGCACAGATACGCAGTATTTT. This chain connects TRBV3-1 (or the pseudogene TRBV3-2) to TRBJ2-3; 8 bases map to TRBD1. This CDR3 spans 15 amino acids. Trimming cost V 4 bases and J 1 base; bases outside gene matches: 4. Germline loops: CDR1 LGHDT, CDR2 YNNKEL (reference sequence).

V gene TRBV13 combines with J gene TRBJ2-7; 7 positions match TRBD1. The CDR3 is 14 residues long. After removal of 5 bases from V and 6 bases from J, the junction contained 10 bases not matched to a gene. Germline V gene lookup returns CDR1 PRHDT and CDR2 FYEKMQ (reference sequence). The CDR3 DNA sequence: TGTGCCAGCAGCAGACAGGGAAAACTCTCCGAGCAGTACTTC. This translates into CASSRQGKLSEQYF.

The V and J genes are TRBV6-1 and TRBJ2-1; the D gene is possibly TRBD2 (5 bases). CDR3 length equals 16 residues. The V end lost 4 bases, the J end lost 5 bases, and 18 bases lay between the germline ends. Germline V lookup: CDR1 MNHNS, CDR2 SASEGT. The CDR3 DNA reads as TGTGCCAGCAGTGTATTTCTGGAAGCGGCCAACAATGAGCAGTTCTTC. Translating it yields CASSVFLEAANNEQFF.

The chain recombines TRBV4-1 with TRBJ2-7; 14 bases fit TRBD2. V dropped 2 bases and J dropped 3; count of bases not matched to a gene: 3. Germline values: CDR1 MGHRA, CDR2 YSYEKL. The CDR3 runs to 16 residues. CDR3 sequence reads: CASSQRTSGGLYEQYF. In DNA form, the CDR3 reads TGCGCCAGCAGCCAAAGGACTAGCGGGGGGCTCTACGAGCAGTACTTC.

This sequence joins TRBV2 and TRBJ1-2, with a possible D match to TRBD1 (6 bases). V lost 9 bases and J lost 4, with 15 bases in between. CDR3 length equals 13 residues. Germline loops: CDR1 SNHLY, CDR2 FYNNEI. The CDR3 nucleotides are TGTGCCAGTAATATACAGGGTTCCTATGGCTACACCTTC. Translating gives CASNIQGSYGYTF.

The chain is built from TRBV2 and TRBJ1-5; 8 nucleotides line up with TRBD1. Germline V gene sequence: CDR1 SNHLY, CDR2 FYNNEI. The junction had 8 bases not matched to a gene; V was cut back by 6 bases and J by 7 bases. The CDR3 totals 14 residues. CDR3 in DNA: TGTGCCAGCAGAGCCGACAGGGGAGGCCAGCCCCAGCATTTT. Translated, it gives CASRADRGGQPQHF.

V gene TRBV10-3 combines with J gene TRBJ1-2, with D hard to call. CDR3 length equals 16 residues. The ends were cut back, 1 base at V and 0 bases at J, with 12 bases in the middle. Looked up from germline, CDR1 is ENHRY and CDR2 is SYGVKD. The CDR3 loop is CAISELTVSANYGYTF. In DNA form, the CDR3 reads TGTGCCATCAGTGAGTTAACAGTGTCGGCTAACTATGGCTACACCTTC.

The V gene is TRBV5-1, the J gene TRBJ2-7; TRBD1 matches 9 bases. CDR3 size: 16 residues. V lost 3 bases and J lost 4; bases outside the gene matches: 11. CDR1 is SGHRS and CDR2 is YFSETQ in the germline V gene. CDR3 in DNA: TGCGCCAGCAGCTGGACTACCGGGACAGGGTTGTACGAGCAGTACTTC. Residues: CASSWTTGTGLYEQYF.

This clone was detected a few times. This chain connects TRBV7-9 to TRBJ1-2; the match to TRBD1 covers 8 bases. V gave up 5 bases and J gave up 4 bases; unmatched junction bases: 6. Germline lookup yields CDR1 SEHNR and CDR2 FQNEAQ (reference sequence). The CDR3 totals 14 residues. The DNA of the CDR3 is TGTGCCAGCAGCCCGGGACAGGAAATCTATGGCTACACCTTC. Translation: CASSPGQEIYGYTF.